This section outlines one TCR beta chain sequence together with its context. The sample carries other DNA sequences with the same CDR3. Measured with immunoSEQ multiplex PCR; TCRdb has only the in-frame clones, and not every one. The table has fewer than 850,000 clones, around 96% seen once. This sample is part of a study of shared clonotypes between healthy human individuals. The overall study: CD8 memory received one plate per donor, CD8 naive two, CD4 memory three and CD4 naive three.

Cells designated naive CD8 were CD45RO-negative and were positively selected for CCR7, with terminally differentiated effector memory CD45RA+ cells excluded. Every contributor of samples was a Caucasian grown-up residing in Nashville, Tennessee. CDR1 GTSNPN and CDR2 SVGIG come from the germline V gene (reference sequence). Trimming took off 2 bases at V and 1 base at J, with 6 bases between the two ends. The CDR3 has 12 amino acids. Material for sequencing was naive CD8+ T cells sorted from blood. This TCR was sampled from a young man in good health. The chain carries TRBV30 and TRBJ2-7; unclear D gene. CDR3 amino acids: CAWSPTSYEQYF. In nucleotides, the CDR3 is TGTGCCTGGAGTCCAACATCCTACGAGCAGTACTTC.